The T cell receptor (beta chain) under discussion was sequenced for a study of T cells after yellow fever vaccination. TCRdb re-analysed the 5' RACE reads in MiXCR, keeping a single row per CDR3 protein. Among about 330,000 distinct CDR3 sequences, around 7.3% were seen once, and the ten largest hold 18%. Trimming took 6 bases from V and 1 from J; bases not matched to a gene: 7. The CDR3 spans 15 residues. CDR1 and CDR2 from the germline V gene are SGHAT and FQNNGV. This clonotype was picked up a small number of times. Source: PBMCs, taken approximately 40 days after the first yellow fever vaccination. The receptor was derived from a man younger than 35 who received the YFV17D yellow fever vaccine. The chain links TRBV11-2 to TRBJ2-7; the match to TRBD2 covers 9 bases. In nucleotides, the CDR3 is TGTGCCAGCAGGGGTAATCTAGCGGGGTCCTACGAGCAGTACTTC. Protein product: CASRGNLAGSYEQYF.